One sample yielded the 25 T cell receptor beta chains listed below, sequenced in a study of blood T cell repertoires in COVID-19 (dated by TCRdb to the early 2020s). The method was the immunoSEQ multiplex PCR assay. Entries here come from immuneACCESS through TCRdb and include only in-frame sequences with V and J called. Some clones fail to appear in such tables; in the studies checked, an unresolved V gene covers under half of the shortfall, and the cause of the remainder is unknown. The sample table lists 270,000 or so clones, 89% of them with a count of one. Clones ranked in the top ten supply 0.94% of the sample. Sequencing was carried out using peripheral blood. The receptors stem from a woman in her 40s who had recovered from COVID-19.

The chain joins TRBV19 to TRBJ1-4; possibly TRBD1 for D (5 bases). The CDR3 is 15 residues long. Trimming left V 1 base short and J 5 bases short, with 11 bases between. Germline CDR1 and CDR2: LNHDA and SQIVND (reference sequence). CDR3 protein: CASSIVRGINEKLFF. The CDR3 DNA follows: TGTGCCAGTAGTATAGTACGGGGGATAAATGAAAAACTGTTTTTT.

Of note for this clone: At the DNA level, this CDR3 is encoded by other sequences in the same sample as well. The rearrangement joins TRBV11-2 to TRBJ1-2; unclear D gene. Trimming stripped 6 bases from V and 5 bases from J, with 7 bases between. Germline CDR1 reads SGHAT; CDR2 reads FQNNGV. The CDR3 covers 11 residues. In DNA, the CDR3 is TGTGCCAGCAGTCCCCTTTATGGCTACACCTTC. This sequence encodes CASSPLYGYTF.

The V call is TRBV4-1, the J call TRBJ2-7, with D possibly matching TRBD2 (6 bases). The germline V gene encodes CDR1 MGHRA and CDR2 YSYEKL. CDR3 length: 17 residues. The germline V and J ends were trimmed by 1 base and 4 bases, with 20 bases remaining between them. This CDR3 is CASSQGPTAGWRYEQYF. CDR3 DNA sequence: TGCGCCAGCAGCCAAGGCCCGACGGCGGGGTGGAGGTACGAGCAGTACTTC.

The rearrangement joins TRBV5-4 to TRBJ2-7; D not resolved. V was pared by 4 bases and J by 3 bases, with 8 bases between. Germline V gene sequence: CDR1 SGHNT, CDR2 YYREEE (reference sequence). This CDR3 region has 12 residues. The CDR3 loop reads CASSRTCYEQYF. DNA for the CDR3: TGTGCCAGCAGCAGAACATGCTACGAGCAGTACTTC.

The rearrangement links TRBV2 to TRBJ1-4, with 9 positions matching TRBD1. The J segment lost 6 bases and the V segment lost 4 bases, leaving 6 bases of the junction unmatched. Germline-derived CDR1 and CDR2 are SNHLY and FYNNEI. This CDR3 contains 15 residues. The CDR3 DNA reads as TGTGCCAGCAGTGCCGGGACAGGGAATCATGAAAAACTGTTTTTT. Protein sequence: CASSAGTGNHEKLFF.

This chain uses TRBV10-3 with TRBJ2-5; TRBD2 matches at 13 bases. The J segment lost 3 bases and the V segment lost 6 bases, leaving 1 base of the junction unmatched. Germline CDR1 reads ENHRY; CDR2 reads SYGVKD. The CDR3 length is 14 residues. The CDR3 loop reads CAIRGTSGKETQYF. The CDR3 region has the DNA TGTGCCATCAGGGGGACTAGCGGGAAAGAGACCCAGTACTTC.

This chain connects TRBV30 to TRBJ2-3; TRBD2 aligns across 7 bases. This CDR3 region has 14 residues. V was pared by 5 bases and J by 4 bases, with 9 bases of the junction left unmatched. Germline values: CDR1 GTSNPN, CDR2 SVGIG (reference sequence). CDR3 nucleotides: TGTGCCTGGGCGGGGGATCCGGTCCCAGATACGCAGTATTTT. The encoded protein is CAWAGDPVPDTQYF.

CDR3 loop: CASSLRTGVGETQYF. The CDR3 coding sequence is TGCGCCAGCAGCTTACGGACAGGGGTAGGAGAGACCCAGTACTTC. The chain is built from TRBV5-1 and TRBJ2-5, with 9 nucleotides matching TRBD1. This CDR3 is built from 15 residues. V was clipped by 2 bases and J by 4 bases; unmatched bases: 6. Germline V lookup: CDR1 SGHRS, CDR2 YFSETQ.

J is TRBJ1-4 and V is TRBV18; the match to TRBD1 covers 9 bases. The CDR3 totals 15 residues. V lost 1 base to trimming and J lost 6 bases; unmatched junction nucleotides: 3. CDR1 is KGHSH, CDR2 LQKENI, per germline. CDR3 amino acids: CASSPLGQGYEKLFF. In nucleotides, the CDR3 is TGTGCCAGCTCACCACTGGGACAGGGTTATGAAAAACTGTTTTTT.

The chain couples TRBV5-4 to TRBJ2-3, with 7 positions matching TRBD1. Germline V CDR1 and CDR2: SGHNT, YYREEE (reference sequence). V shed 4 bases, J shed 0 bases, and the junction held 8 bases outside the gene matches. The CDR3 has 16 amino acids. In nucleotides, the CDR3 is TGTGCCAGCAGCGCAAGGGACAGCCCGAGCACAGATACGCAGTATTTT. Its protein is CASSARDSPSTDTQYF.

V usage is TRBV19 and J usage is TRBJ2-1, with 10 nucleotides matching TRBD2. Germline-derived CDR1 and CDR2 are LNHDA and SQIVND (reference sequence). Germline trimming cut 4 bases from V and 7 bases from J; bases unmatched to any gene: 7. This CDR3 contains 15 residues. The CDR3 DNA is TGTGCCAGTAGTAAGGCTAGCGGGAGTGTGAATGAGCAGTTCTTC. This encodes CASSKASGSVNEQFF.

The chain employs TRBV6-1 and TRBJ1-3, with D hard to call. The CDR3 has 16 residues. V was shortened by 0 bases and J by 0 bases, with 9 bases between the two germline ends. Germline CDR1 reads MNHNS; CDR2 reads SASEGT. The CDR3 region is CASSEAGITSGNTIYF. Written as DNA, the CDR3 is TGTGCCAGCAGTGAAGCTGGCATCACCTCTGGAAACACCATATATTTT.

This sequence joins TRBV28 and TRBJ1-2; 7 bases line up with TRBD1. Germline loops: CDR1 MDHEN, CDR2 SYDVKM. The V gene end was trimmed by 6 bases and the J gene end by 2 bases; junction bases not matched to a gene: 9. The CDR3 has 15 amino acids. CDR3 amino acids: CASSSPGTVNYGYTF. The CDR3 coding sequence is TGTGCCAGCAGCTCCCCCGGGACAGTCAACTATGGCTACACCTTC.

The chain employs TRBV19 and TRBJ1-1; 8 bases fit TRBD1. Germline trimming cut 6 bases from V and 6 bases from J; bases unmatched to any gene: 12. Germline CDR1 reads LNHDA; CDR2 reads SQIVND (reference sequence). The CDR3 totals 15 residues. DNA of the CDR3: TGTGCCAGTAGGCTCACAACAGGGGGAATAGCTGAAGCTTTCTTT. Amino acid sequence: CASRLTTGGIAEAFF.

The gene calls are TRBV28 and TRBJ2-1; TRBD2 matches at 11 bases. After removal of 7 bases from V and 7 bases from J, the junction contained 15 bases not matched to a gene. The CDR3 sequence is 17 residues long. The germline CDR1 and CDR2 sequences are MDHEN and SYDVKM. CDR3 sequence: CASTPQFGLAGGNEQFF. The DNA for the CDR3 is TGTGCCAGCACTCCACAATTCGGACTAGCGGGTGGGAATGAGCAGTTCTTC.

The chain employs TRBV19 and TRBJ2-1, with D possibly TRBD2 on 7 matching bases. CDR1 and CDR2 (germline): LNHDA, SQIVND (reference sequence). The CDR3 is made up of 15 amino acids. The V and J ends lost 6 bases and 0 bases respectively, with 12 bases between them. The CDR3 DNA reads as TGTGCCAGTAGAAGGGGGGGCCCCTCCTACAATGAGCAGTTCTTC. As protein: CASRRGGPSYNEQFF.

The chain carries TRBV7-6 and TRBJ1-2, with a tentative D call TRBD1 (6 bases). Germline V gene sequence: CDR1 SGHVS, CDR2 FNYEAQ. This CDR3 has 13 residues. V lost 1 base and J 6 bases, leaving 9 bases between the germline ends. This CDR3 reads CASSLGPGDGYTF. DNA of the CDR3: TGTGCCAGCAGCTTAGGGCCAGGGGATGGCTACACCTTC.

This chain uses TRBV7-2 with TRBJ1-1; tentatively, D is TRBD1 (5 bases). CDR3 size: 16 residues. Germline V gives CDR1 SGHTA, CDR2 FQGNSA. Trimming took 3 bases from V and 1 from J, leaving 15 bases between them. The CDR3 reads CASSFSWGTGNTEAFF. DNA of the CDR3: TGTGCCAGCAGCTTTTCTTGGGGCACTGGGAACACTGAAGCTTTCTTT.

Only one count was recorded for this clone. The chain combines TRBV6-5 with TRBJ1-1; D is unclear. Germline V gives CDR1 MNHEY, CDR2 SVGAGI. V dropped 6 bases and J dropped 7 bases, with 6 bases sitting between them. CDR3 length: 10 amino acids. CDR3 amino acids: CASRALEAFF. For the CDR3, the DNA is TGTGCCAGCAGGGCCCTTGAAGCTTTCTTT.

This chain links TRBV10-3 with TRBJ2-5, with a possible D match to TRBD2 (5 bases). Germline CDR1 ENHRY, CDR2 SYGVKD. This CDR3 contains 12 residues. Trimming took 11 bases from V and 2 from J, leaving 12 bases between them. This CDR3 reads CASRGEQETQYF. The DNA for the CDR3 is TGTGCCTCCCGGGGAGAACAAGAGACCCAGTACTTC.

This chain joins TRBV9 and TRBJ1-1; TRBD1 matches 7 bases. This CDR3 is 14 amino acids long. Germline CDR1 SGDLS, CDR2 YYNGEE. Losses at the gene ends were 3 bases for V and 0 bases for J; bases not matched to a gene: 2. CDR3 sequence reads: CASSAGQMNTEAFF. Here the CDR3 DNA reads TGTGCCAGCAGCGCGGGACAGATGAACACTGAAGCTTTCTTT.

V usage is TRBV19 and J usage is TRBJ2-3, with 10 bases aligning to TRBD1. From germline, CDR1 is LNHDA and CDR2 SQIVND (reference sequence). CDR3 length equals 19 residues. With 1 base clipped from V and 2 bases from J, the junction kept 12 bases outside the gene matches. CDR3 amino acids: CASSIVGQGDGRNTDTQYF. DNA of the CDR3: TGTGCCAGTAGTATAGTCGGACAGGGGGATGGCAGGAACACAGATACGCAGTATTTT.

The V gene is TRBV11-3, the J gene TRBJ2-3; maybe TRBD2 (6 bases). The V end lost 7 bases, the J end lost 2 bases, and 16 bases lay between the germline ends. The CDR3 has 15 residues. Looked up from germline, CDR1 is SGHNT and CDR2 is YENEEA. The CDR3 here is CASKSGGASTDTQYF. The DNA for the CDR3 is TGTGCCAGCAAGTCAGGCGGGGCCTCCACAGATACGCAGTATTTT.

The rearrangement joins TRBV28 to TRBJ1-5; D perhaps matches TRBD1 (5 bases). Germline V gives CDR1 MDHEN, CDR2 SYDVKM. Trimming shortened V by 7 bases and J by 5 bases, and 18 bases separated the two germline ends. CDR3 length: 15 amino acids. The CDR3 sequence: CASTLRGALDQPQHF. The CDR3 nucleotides are TGTGCCAGCACCCTTCGCGGGGCATTGGATCAGCCCCAGCATTTT. The full variable domain, with the rest looked up from reference TRBV28 and TRBJ1-5, is DVKVTQSSRYLVKRTGEKVFLECVQDMDHENMFWYRQDPGLGLRLIYFSYDVKMKEKGDIPEGYSVSREKKERFSLILESASTNQTSMYLCASTLRGALDQPQHFGDGTRLSIL.

This chain joins TRBV5-1 and TRBJ2-2, with D possibly TRBD1 on 6 matching bases. The CDR3 is 14 amino acids. CDR1 and CDR2 (germline): SGHRS, YFSETQ. V was clipped by 5 bases and J by 1 base, with 9 bases between them. In nucleotides, the CDR3 is TGCGCCAGCAGTAGACAGGAGAACACCGGGGAGCTGTTTTTT. Translating gives CASSRQENTGELFF.